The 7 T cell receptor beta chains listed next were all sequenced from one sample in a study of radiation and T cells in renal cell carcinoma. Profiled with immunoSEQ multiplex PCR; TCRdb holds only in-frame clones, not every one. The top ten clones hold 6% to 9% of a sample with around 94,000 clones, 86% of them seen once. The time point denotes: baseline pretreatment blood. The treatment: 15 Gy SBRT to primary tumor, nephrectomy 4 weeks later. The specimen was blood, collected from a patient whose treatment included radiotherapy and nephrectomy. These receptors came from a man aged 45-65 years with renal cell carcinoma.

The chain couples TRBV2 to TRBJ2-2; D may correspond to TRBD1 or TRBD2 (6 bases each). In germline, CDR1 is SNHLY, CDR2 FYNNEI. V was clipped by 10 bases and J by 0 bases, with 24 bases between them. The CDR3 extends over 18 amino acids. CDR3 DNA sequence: TGTGCCATAAGCGGGCTGGGCAGGGGACATTCGAACACCGGGGAGCTGTTTTTT. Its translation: CAISGLGRGHSNTGELFF.

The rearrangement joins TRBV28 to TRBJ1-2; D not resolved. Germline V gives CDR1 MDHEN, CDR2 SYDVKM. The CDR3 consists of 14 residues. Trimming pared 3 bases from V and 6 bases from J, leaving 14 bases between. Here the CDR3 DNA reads TGTGCCAGCAGTTTGTGGGAGGAGGCGGATGGCTACACCTTC. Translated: CASSLWEEADGYTF.

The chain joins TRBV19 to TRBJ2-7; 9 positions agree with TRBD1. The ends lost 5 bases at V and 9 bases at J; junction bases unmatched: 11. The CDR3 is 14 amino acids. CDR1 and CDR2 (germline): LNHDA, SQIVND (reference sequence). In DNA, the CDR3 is TGTGCCAGTAGTGTCGGACAGGGGTTCCTAGGGCAGTACTTC. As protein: CASSVGQGFLGQYF.

The CDR3: CASSFQGQGSGNTIYF. The CDR3 region has the DNA TGTGCCAGCAGCTTCCAGGGACAGGGCTCTGGAAACACCATATATTTT. The rearrangement links TRBV7-2 to TRBJ1-3; 9 positions match TRBD1. Trimming took 3 bases from V and 0 from J; bases not matched to a gene: 3. The CDR3 length is 16 residues. CDR1 is SGHTA, CDR2 FQGNSA, per germline.

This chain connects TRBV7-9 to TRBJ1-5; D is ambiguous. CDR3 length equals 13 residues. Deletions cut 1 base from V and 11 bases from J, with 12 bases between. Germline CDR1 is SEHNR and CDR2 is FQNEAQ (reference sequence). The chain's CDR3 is CASSLGTGKAQHF. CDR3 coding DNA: TGTGCCAGCAGCTTAGGTACGGGGAAGGCCCAGCATTTT.

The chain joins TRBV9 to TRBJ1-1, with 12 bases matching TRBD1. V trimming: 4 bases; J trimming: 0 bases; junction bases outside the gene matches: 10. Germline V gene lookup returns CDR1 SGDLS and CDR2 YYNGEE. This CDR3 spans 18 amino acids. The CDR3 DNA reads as TGTGCCAGCAGCATGTCCGGGACAGGGGGCCCCATGAACACTGAAGCTTTCTTT. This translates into CASSMSGTGGPMNTEAFF.

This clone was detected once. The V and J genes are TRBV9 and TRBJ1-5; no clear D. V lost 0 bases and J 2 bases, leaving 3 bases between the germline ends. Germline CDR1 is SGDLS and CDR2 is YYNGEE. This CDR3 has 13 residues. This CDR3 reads CASSVVGNQPQHF. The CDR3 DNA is TGTGCCAGCAGCGTAGTGGGCAATCAGCCCCAGCATTTT.